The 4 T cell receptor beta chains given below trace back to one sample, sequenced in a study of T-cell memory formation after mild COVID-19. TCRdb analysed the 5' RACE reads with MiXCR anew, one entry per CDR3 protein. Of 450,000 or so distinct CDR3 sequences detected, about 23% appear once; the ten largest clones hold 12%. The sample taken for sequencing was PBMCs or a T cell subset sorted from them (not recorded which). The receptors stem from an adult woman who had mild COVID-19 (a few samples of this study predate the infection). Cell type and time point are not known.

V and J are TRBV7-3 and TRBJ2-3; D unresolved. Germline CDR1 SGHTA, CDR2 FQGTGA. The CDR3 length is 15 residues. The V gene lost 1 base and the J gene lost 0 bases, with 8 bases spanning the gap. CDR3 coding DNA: TGTGCCAGCAGCTTAAACTATATAAGCACAGATACGCAGTATTTT. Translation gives CASSLNYISTDTQYF. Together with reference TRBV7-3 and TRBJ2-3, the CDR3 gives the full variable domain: GAGVSQTPSNKVTEKGKYVELRCDPISGHTALYWYRQSLGQGPEFLIYFQGTGAADDSGLPNDRFFAVRPEGSVSTLKIQRTERGDSAVYLCASSLNYISTDTQYFGPGTRLTVL.

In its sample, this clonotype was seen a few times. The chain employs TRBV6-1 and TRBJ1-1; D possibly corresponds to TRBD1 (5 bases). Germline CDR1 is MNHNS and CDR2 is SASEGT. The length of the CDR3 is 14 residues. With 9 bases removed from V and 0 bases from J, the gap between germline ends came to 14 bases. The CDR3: CASFHRNMNTEAFF. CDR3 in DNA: TGTGCCAGTTTCCACAGGAACATGAACACTGAAGCTTTCTTT.

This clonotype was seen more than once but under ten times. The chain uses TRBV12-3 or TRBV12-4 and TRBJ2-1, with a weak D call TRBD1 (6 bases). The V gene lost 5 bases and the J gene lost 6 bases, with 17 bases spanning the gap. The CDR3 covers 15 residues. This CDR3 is CASSPGHTPGNEQFF. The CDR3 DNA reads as TGTGCCAGCAGTCCGGGACACACGCCTGGCAATGAGCAGTTCTTC.

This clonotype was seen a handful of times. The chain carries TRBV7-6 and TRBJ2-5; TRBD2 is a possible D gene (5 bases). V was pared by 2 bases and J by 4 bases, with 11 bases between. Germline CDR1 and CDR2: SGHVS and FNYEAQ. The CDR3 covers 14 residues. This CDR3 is CASSLQDYRETQYF. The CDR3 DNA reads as TGTGCCAGCAGCTTACAAGACTACAGAGAGACCCAGTACTTC.